This passage covers 15 T cell receptor beta chains from one sample sequenced in a study of T-cell reconstitution after alpha-beta-depleted transplantation in children. Preparation of the TCRbeta library used unique molecular identifiers. TCRdb recomputed calls from the PCR reads with MiXCR, one row per CDR3 protein. The table includes more than 60,000 distinct CDR3 sequences, 6% to 8% detected once. Specimen: PBMCs from the stem cell graft donor, collected from the stem cell graft. The source of these receptors is a human donor who donated a stem cell graft to a child with acute lymphoblastic leukemia.

This clonotype was seen at least ten times. The V call is TRBV20-1, the J call TRBJ2-1, with 8 nucleotides matching TRBD2. Germline V gene sequence: CDR1 DFQATT, CDR2 SNEGSKA (reference sequence). Losses at the gene ends were 6 bases for V and 7 bases for J; bases not matched to a gene: 8. The CDR3 extends over 13 amino acids. CDR3 bases: TGCAGTGCAGAAGGTCAGCGGGAGAATGAGCAGTTCTTC. This codes for CSAEGQRENEQFF.

This clonotype was seen only a few times. The rearrangement joins TRBV7-8 to TRBJ1-1; a weak D match, TRBD1 (5 bases). Germline V gene sequence: CDR1 SGHVS, CDR2 FQNEAQ. The CDR3 has 15 amino acids. Trimming shortened V by 5 bases and J by 1 base, and 14 bases separated the two germline ends. CDR3 DNA: TGTGCCAGCAGCCCACCGGGACTTACGAACACTGAAGCTTTCTTT. Protein product: CASSPPGLTNTEAFF.

The chain links TRBV5-1 to TRBJ2-7, with D possibly being TRBD1 (5 bases). V was cut by 5 bases and J by 1 base, with 10 bases left in between. This CDR3 has 13 residues. Germline V gene lookup returns CDR1 SGHRS and CDR2 YFSETQ. The CDR3 reads CASRTASSYEQYF. DNA for the CDR3: TGCGCCAGCAGGACAGCTTCTTCCTACGAGCAGTACTTC.

In this sample, this clonotype turned up many times. The chain recombines TRBV11-1 with TRBJ2-5; D ambiguous. There are 15 residues in the CDR3. CDR1 is SGHAT and CDR2 is FQDESV in the germline V gene (reference sequence). V gave up 0 bases and J gave up 1 base, with 9 bases separating them. DNA of the CDR3: TGTGCCAGCAGCTTAGCTGTGGGTATCCAAGAGACCCAGTACTTC. It encodes CASSLAVGIQETQYF.

This clonotype was counted ten times or more. The J gene is TRBJ2-1, the V gene TRBV20-1; D might be TRBD2 (5 bases). The CDR3 length is 14 residues. Germline V gene sequence: CDR1 DFQATT, CDR2 SNEGSKA (reference sequence). Trimming left V 4 bases short and J 0 bases short, with 10 bases between. Here the CDR3 DNA reads TGCAGTGCTACCGCTCGGGGCTCCTACAATGAGCAGTTCTTC. Amino acids: CSATARGSYNEQFF.

This clonotype was seen a handful of times. This chain joins TRBV4-1 and TRBJ2-3; 8 nucleotides line up with TRBD2. Germline lookup yields CDR1 MGHRA and CDR2 YSYEKL. The ends lost 0 bases at V and 6 bases at J; junction bases unmatched: 8. This CDR3 comprises 16 residues. The CDR3 here is CASSQEGGSGADTQYF. The CDR3 DNA sequence: TGCGCCAGCAGCCAAGAGGGCGGTAGCGGGGCGGATACGCAGTATTTT.

In this sample, this clonotype turned up many times. The DNA of the CDR3 is TGTGCCAGCAGCCAGACGGACAGGGTATGGTCCGGGGAGCTGTTTTTT. Translating it yields CASSQTDRVWSGELFF. The rearrangement links TRBV3-1 to TRBJ2-2, with 8 nucleotides matching TRBD1. V shed 3 bases and J 6 bases; nucleotides not matched to a gene: 9. The V gene's germline CDR1 is LGHDT and CDR2 YNNKEL (reference sequence). CDR3 length: 16 residues.

The chain recombines TRBV4-2 with TRBJ2-3; possibly TRBD2 for D (7 bases). V was pared by 1 base and J by 6 bases, with 11 bases between. CDR1 and CDR2 from the germline V gene are LGHNA and YNFKEQ. The length of the CDR3 is 14 residues. Here the CDR3 reads CASSQGGGADTQYF. CDR3 coding DNA: TGTGCCAGCAGCCAAGGGGGGGGGGCGGATACGCAGTATTTT.

Ten or more counts support this clonotype. The chain is built from TRBV7-9 and TRBJ2-2, with D tentatively TRBD1 (6 bases). V lost 9 bases, J lost 1 base, and 15 bases lay in between. This CDR3 is built from 15 residues. CDR1 SEHNR and CDR2 FQNEAQ come from the germline V gene (reference sequence). CDR3 region: CASPPRGQNTGELFF. DNA for the CDR3: TGTGCCAGTCCCCCTCGGGGACAGAACACCGGGGAGCTGTTTTTT. The full variable domain, completed using reference TRBV7-9 and TRBJ2-2, is DTGVSQNPRHKITKRGQNVTFRCDPISEHNRLYWYRQTLGQGPEFLTYFQNEAQLEKSRLLSDRFSAERPKGSFSTLEIQRTEQGDSAMYLCASPPRGQNTGELFFGEGSRLTVL.

This clonotype has at least ten counts. The genes are TRBV6-1 and TRBJ1-1, with a tentative D call TRBD1 (5 bases). The CDR3 sequence is 14 residues long. Trimming cost V 0 bases and J 1 base, with 6 bases left between them. Germline lookup yields CDR1 MNHNS and CDR2 SASEGT. CDR3 coding DNA: TGTGCCAGCAGTGAAGCCCAGGGGAACACTGAAGCTTTCTTT. Protein sequence: CASSEAQGNTEAFF.

This clonotype was detected a few times. This chain joins TRBV10-3 and TRBJ2-7; TRBD1 aligns across 7 bases. The trim removed 5 bases at V and 5 bases at J, leaving 3 bases unmatched. The CDR3 has 12 amino acids. Germline V gives CDR1 ENHRY, CDR2 SYGVKD. The CDR3 region has the DNA TGTGCCATCAGTTCCGACAGGGACGAGCAGTACTTC. This encodes CAISSDRDEQYF.

This clonotype was recorded at least ten times. In DNA form, the CDR3 reads TGTGCCAGCAGCTCGATTCATGGGTGGGTGGTAGCGGAGACCCAGTACTTC. It codes for CASSSIHGWVVAETQYF. The chain is built from TRBV7-2 and TRBJ2-5, with D maybe TRBD2 (5 bases). Germline V lookup: CDR1 SGHTA, CDR2 FQGNSA. Trimming removed 4 bases from V and 5 bases from J, with 23 bases in between. The CDR3 spans 17 residues.

This clonotype was seen repeatedly, ten times or more. This rearrangement joins TRBV6-5 to TRBJ1-1; D unresolved. The germline V gene has CDR1 MNHEY and CDR2 SVGAGI. Deletions cut 4 bases from V and 0 bases from J, with 12 bases between. This CDR3 is built from 15 residues. DNA for the CDR3: TGTGCCAGCAGTTCGAGGACGGTCATGAACACTGAAGCTTTCTTT. Translation: CASSSRTVMNTEAFF.

This clonotype was counted at least ten times. A read error may produce the germline difference seen at one junction end. The genes are TRBV20-1 and TRBJ2-1, with D perhaps matching TRBD1 (6 bases). The CDR3 sequence is 12 residues long. Germline V gene sequence: CDR1 DFQATT, CDR2 SNEGSKA (reference sequence). This CDR3 is CSARGSNNEQFF. CDR3 bases: TGCAGTGCCAGGGGCTCCAACAATGAGCAGTTCTTC.

This clonotype was found a few times. The chain recombines TRBV11-2 with TRBJ2-7; D unclear. Germline CDR1 reads SGHAT; CDR2 reads FQNNGV. Trimming took 5 bases from V and 7 from J, leaving 15 bases between them. The CDR3 sequence is 13 residues long. The CDR3 DNA reads as TGTGCCAGCAGCCCTCGTCGAGTGGGAGAGCAGTACTTC. As protein: CASSPRRVGEQYF. Full variable domain (remainder filled in from reference TRBV11-2 and TRBJ2-7): EAGVAQSPRYKIIEKRQSVAFWCNPISGHATLYWYQQILGQGPKLLIQFQNNGVVDDSQLPKDRFSAERLKGVDSTLKIQPAKLEDSAVYLCASSPRRVGEQYFGPGTRLTVT.